Listed below are T cell receptor beta chains from one sample, sequenced in a study of OX40 agonist ivuxolimab in advanced cancers. Clones were read by immunoSEQ multiplex PCR, and TCRdb kept only the in-frame ones, dropping some. The sample includes tens of thousands of clones, 83% of them seen just once. The sequencing used CD4+ or CD8+ T cells sorted from blood, collected in a trial of the OX40 agonist ivuxolimab. These receptors were taken from an adult with an advanced solid tumor such as melanoma, head and neck, liver or kidney cancer. Both conserved end residues are part of each CDR3. Fields, in order: J gene, clone size, D gene, V gene, CDR3 protein, CDR3 DNA. The D gene is left open where the match is weak. The listing skips clone size in some rows; elsewhere it reads once, few, many or a size class.

j_call: TRBJ1-2; clone_size: medium-sized; d_call: .; v_call: TRBV4-3; cdr3_aa: CASSQSGHSNYGYTF; cdr3_nt: TGCGCCAGCAGCCAATCCGGCCATTCTAACTATGGCTACACCTTC
j_call: TRBJ2-3; clone_size: .; d_call: .; v_call: TRBV27; cdr3_aa: CASSELGNTQYF; cdr3_nt: TGTGCCAGCAGTGAACTAGGCAATACGCAGTATTTT
j_call: TRBJ1-6; clone_size: few; d_call: .; v_call: TRBV28; cdr3_aa: CASSLLQGVSLHF; cdr3_nt: TGTGCCAGCAGTTTATTACAGGGTGTATCCCTCCACTTT
j_call: TRBJ2-7; clone_size: .; d_call: TRBD2; v_call: TRBV5-5; cdr3_aa: CAYRRREDEQYF; cdr3_nt: TGTGCCTACAGGAGGCGGGAGGACGAGCAGTACTTC
j_call: TRBJ1-1; clone_size: .; d_call: .; v_call: TRBV11-2; cdr3_aa: CASSPSGGDTEAFF; cdr3_nt: TGTGCCAGCAGCCCATCCGGGGGGGACACTGAAGCTTTCTTT
j_call: TRBJ1-2; clone_size: .; d_call: .; v_call: TRBV27; cdr3_aa: CASSRNRALNYGYTF; cdr3_nt: TGTGCCAGCAGTAGAAACCGGGCCCTTAACTATGGCTACACCTTC
j_call: TRBJ1-5; clone_size: .; d_call: .; v_call: TRBV4-1; cdr3_aa: CASSQDQTRVRDQPQHF; cdr3_nt: TGCGCCAGCAGCCAAGACCAAACCAGGGTACGAGATCAGCCCCAGCATTTT
j_call: TRBJ1-1; clone_size: .; d_call: .; v_call: TRBV19; cdr3_aa: CASFSGGEAFF; cdr3_nt: TGTGCCAGTTTCAGTGGGGGTGAAGCTTTCTTT
j_call: TRBJ1-1; clone_size: .; d_call: .; v_call: TRBV4-3; cdr3_aa: CASSQRSHGVGGMNTEAFF; cdr3_nt: TGCGCCAGCAGCCAGCGTAGCCACGGTGTGGGGGGCATGAACACTGAAGCTTTCTTT
j_call: TRBJ2-3; clone_size: .; d_call: TRBD1; v_call: TRBV29-1; cdr3_aa: CSVTGFADTQYF; cdr3_nt: TGCAGCGTGACAGGGTTTGCAGATACGCAGTATTTT
j_call: TRBJ2-7; clone_size: .; d_call: TRBD2; v_call: TRBV7-2; cdr3_aa: CASSFELAGYEQYF; cdr3_nt: TGTGCCAGCAGCTTTGAACTAGCGGGCTACGAGCAGTACTTC
j_call: TRBJ2-1; clone_size: .; d_call: TRBD2; v_call: TRBV7-8; cdr3_aa: CASSLAGPWGGNEQFF; cdr3_nt: TGTGCCAGCAGCTTAGCCGGGCCTTGGGGGGGCAATGAGCAGTTCTTC
j_call: TRBJ2-3; clone_size: once; d_call: .; v_call: TRBV28; cdr3_aa: CASSPRGGTDTQYF; cdr3_nt: TGTGCCAGCAGCCCACGCGGGGGCACAGATACGCAGTATTTT
j_call: TRBJ1-4; clone_size: .; d_call: .; v_call: TRBV7-8; cdr3_aa: CASSLGQGGEKLFF; cdr3_nt: TGTGCCAGCAGCTTAGGGCAGGGAGGAGAAAAACTGTTTTTT
j_call: TRBJ2-5; clone_size: .; d_call: .; v_call: TRBV6-1; cdr3_aa: CASSEGPGTLETQYF; cdr3_nt: TGTGCCAGCAGTGAAGGTCCGGGGACTCTGGAGACCCAGTACTTC
j_call: TRBJ2-1; clone_size: many; d_call: .; v_call: TRBV7-6; cdr3_aa: CASSLGPQANEQFF; cdr3_nt: TGTGCCAGCAGCTTAGGGCCGCAGGCAAATGAGCAGTTCTTC
j_call: TRBJ2-7; clone_size: .; d_call: TRBD2; v_call: TRBV4-2; cdr3_aa: CASSLASGRAEQYF; cdr3_nt: TGTGCCAGCAGCCTGGCTAGCGGGAGGGCCGAGCAGTACTTC
j_call: TRBJ1-2; clone_size: .; d_call: TRBD1; v_call: TRBV25-1; cdr3_aa: CASSGRDRVF; cdr3_nt: TGTGCCAGCAGTGGCCGGGACAGGGTGTTC
j_call: TRBJ2-7; clone_size: once; d_call: .; v_call: TRBV20-1; cdr3_aa: CSVYGSDEQYF; cdr3_nt: TGCAGTGTTTATGGTAGCGACGAGCAGTACTTC
j_call: TRBJ1-5; clone_size: .; d_call: .; v_call: TRBV6-5; cdr3_aa: CASSPYMRRNQPQHF; cdr3_nt: TGTGCCAGCAGTCCCTACATGAGAAGAAATCAGCCCCAGCATTTT
j_call: TRBJ1-2; clone_size: .; d_call: .; v_call: TRBV6-5; cdr3_aa: CASSYLGQGNYGYTF; cdr3_nt: TGTGCCAGCAGTTACTTGGGCCAGGGAAACTATGGCTACACCTTC
j_call: TRBJ1-1; clone_size: few; d_call: TRBD1; v_call: TRBV30; cdr3_aa: CAWREGQAPFF; cdr3_nt: TGTGCCTGGAGGGAAGGACAGGCACCCTTCTTT
j_call: TRBJ2-7; clone_size: many; d_call: .; v_call: TRBV5-1; cdr3_aa: CASSLSGYEQYF; cdr3_nt: TGCGCCAGCAGCTTGTCCGGCTACGAGCAGTACTTC
j_call: TRBJ2-5; clone_size: .; d_call: .; v_call: TRBV28; cdr3_aa: CASSSTSAEETQYF; cdr3_nt: TGTGCCAGCAGCTCGACCTCGGCAGAAGAGACCCAGTACTTC
j_call: TRBJ1-1; clone_size: .; d_call: TRBD1; v_call: TRBV7-3; cdr3_aa: CASSSPGGGTEAFF; cdr3_nt: TGTGCCAGCAGCTCCCCAGGGGGCGGCACTGAAGCTTTCTTT
j_call: TRBJ1-1; clone_size: .; d_call: .; v_call: TRBV6-6; cdr3_aa: CATLWTEAFF; cdr3_nt: TGTGCCACCCTATGGACTGAAGCTTTCTTT
j_call: TRBJ1-2; clone_size: .; d_call: TRBD1; v_call: TRBV30; cdr3_aa: CAGQGASNYGYTF; cdr3_nt: TGTGCCGGACAGGGGGCCTCTAACTATGGCTACACCTTC
j_call: TRBJ2-3; clone_size: .; d_call: .; v_call: TRBV30; cdr3_aa: CAWSPGAVRTDTQYF; cdr3_nt: TGTGCCTGGAGCCCAGGGGCGGTGCGCACAGATACGCAGTATTTT
j_call: TRBJ2-1; clone_size: .; d_call: TRBD2; v_call: TRBV29-1; cdr3_aa: CSVDLAGGLSYNEQFF; cdr3_nt: TGCAGCGTTGATCTAGCGGGAGGGCTCTCCTACAATGAGCAGTTCTTC
j_call: TRBJ2-7; clone_size: .; d_call: TRBD2; v_call: TRBV28; cdr3_aa: CASSLSQAGEEQYF; cdr3_nt: TGTGCCAGCAGTTTATCCCAAGCGGGAGAGGAGCAGTACTTC
j_call: TRBJ2-2; clone_size: few; d_call: .; v_call: TRBV5-4; cdr3_aa: CASSLRGEGTGELFF; cdr3_nt: TGTGCCAGCAGCTTGAGAGGGGAAGGGACCGGGGAGCTGTTTTTT
j_call: TRBJ1-4; clone_size: few; d_call: .; v_call: TRBV28; cdr3_aa: CASSPGSAPNEKLFF; cdr3_nt: TGTGCCAGCAGCCCAGGATCCGCGCCTAATGAAAAACTGTTTTTT
j_call: TRBJ2-3; clone_size: .; d_call: .; v_call: TRBV27; cdr3_aa: CASSSQGRLDTQYF; cdr3_nt: TGTGCCAGCAGTTCCCAGGGGCGCTTAGATACGCAGTATTTT
j_call: TRBJ2-7; clone_size: .; d_call: .; v_call: TRBV7-9; cdr3_aa: CASSLGSGYEQYF; cdr3_nt: TGTGCCAGCAGCTTAGGGTCAGGGTACGAGCAGTACTTC
j_call: TRBJ2-4; clone_size: .; d_call: TRBD2; v_call: TRBV5-6; cdr3_aa: CASSSSGGEQNIQYF; cdr3_nt: TGTGCCAGCAGCTCCAGCGGGGGGGAACAAAACATTCAGTACTTC
j_call: TRBJ2-3; clone_size: .; d_call: .; v_call: TRBV9; cdr3_aa: CASSLIGGAYTDTQYF; cdr3_nt: TGTGCCAGCAGCCTCATCGGAGGGGCTTACACAGATACGCAGTATTTT
j_call: TRBJ1-3; clone_size: .; d_call: TRBD1; v_call: TRBV27; cdr3_aa: CASSQGGTSGNTIYF; cdr3_nt: TGTGCCAGCAGCCAGGGGGGGACCTCTGGAAACACCATATATTTT
j_call: TRBJ1-4; clone_size: .; d_call: .; v_call: TRBV20-1; cdr3_aa: CSASLDEKLFF; cdr3_nt: TGCAGTGCTAGTCTCGATGAAAAACTGTTTTTT
j_call: TRBJ2-7; clone_size: .; d_call: .; v_call: TRBV4-3; cdr3_aa: CASSQEWGLSYEQYF; cdr3_nt: TGCGCCAGCAGCCAAGAATGGGGGCTCTCCTACGAGCAGTACTTC
j_call: TRBJ2-7; clone_size: .; d_call: TRBD2; v_call: TRBV5-4; cdr3_aa: CASSLETSGSESYEQYF; cdr3_nt: TGTGCCAGCAGCTTGGAAACTAGCGGGAGTGAATCCTACGAGCAGTACTTC
j_call: TRBJ2-5; clone_size: .; d_call: TRBD2; v_call: TRBV27; cdr3_aa: CASKPPGLAGGKETQYF; cdr3_nt: TGTGCCAGCAAGCCCCCCGGGCTAGCGGGAGGTAAAGAGACCCAGTACTTC
j_call: TRBJ2-3; clone_size: medium-sized; d_call: .; v_call: TRBV7-9; cdr3_aa: CASSLVESQLSTDTQYF; cdr3_nt: TGTGCCAGCAGCTTAGTGGAGAGCCAACTCTCCACAGATACGCAGTATTTT
j_call: TRBJ1-4; clone_size: .; d_call: .; v_call: TRBV7-6; cdr3_aa: CASSLALINEKLFF; cdr3_nt: TGTGCCAGCAGCTTAGCGTTGATTAATGAAAAACTGTTTTTT
j_call: TRBJ2-2; clone_size: .; d_call: .; v_call: TRBV7-7; cdr3_aa: CASSLEFWPNTGELFF; cdr3_nt: TGTGCTAGCAGCTTAGAGTTTTGGCCCAACACCGGGGAGCTGTTTTTT
j_call: TRBJ1-2; clone_size: .; d_call: .; v_call: TRBV30; cdr3_aa: CAWSVSRGQFYGYTF; cdr3_nt: TGTGCCTGGAGTGTATCCCGTGGACAGTTCTATGGCTACACCTTC
j_call: TRBJ1-1; clone_size: .; d_call: .; v_call: TRBV18; cdr3_aa: CASSPPQNPNTEAFF; cdr3_nt: TGTGCCAGCTCACCACCGCAGAATCCCAACACTGAAGCTTTCTTT
j_call: TRBJ2-7; clone_size: .; d_call: TRBD1; v_call: TRBV7-2; cdr3_aa: CASSRDRGRPYEQYF; cdr3_nt: TGTGCCAGCAGCCGGGACAGGGGGAGACCCTACGAGCAGTACTTC
j_call: TRBJ2-7; clone_size: .; d_call: .; v_call: TRBV7-2; cdr3_aa: CASSLGPISSYEQYF; cdr3_nt: TGTGCCAGCAGCTTGGGGCCAATCAGCTCCTACGAGCAGTACTTC
j_call: TRBJ1-1; clone_size: .; d_call: .; v_call: TRBV5-5; cdr3_aa: CASSLGSGTEAFF; cdr3_nt: TGTGCCAGCAGCTTGGGGTCGGGCACTGAAGCTTTCTTT
j_call: TRBJ2-7; clone_size: few; d_call: TRBD2; v_call: TRBV6-5; cdr3_aa: CASSYSPSGSYEQYF; cdr3_nt: TGTGCCAGCAGTTACTCTCCTAGCGGGAGTTACGAGCAGTACTTC
j_call: TRBJ2-3; clone_size: .; d_call: TRBD1; v_call: TRBV9; cdr3_aa: CASSVQGAPGDTQYF; cdr3_nt: TGTGCCAGCAGCGTGCAGGGGGCGCCAGGAGATACGCAGTATTTT
j_call: TRBJ1-2; clone_size: .; d_call: .; v_call: TRBV4-2; cdr3_aa: CASSQDSQPPRNTF; cdr3_nt: TGTGCCAGCAGCCAAGACTCCCAGCCTCCTAGGAACACCTTC
j_call: TRBJ2-7; clone_size: .; d_call: TRBD1; v_call: TRBV28; cdr3_aa: CASSDRVPPLREQYF; cdr3_nt: TGTGCCAGCAGTGACAGGGTTCCCCCTTTACGCGAGCAGTACTTC
j_call: TRBJ2-1; clone_size: .; d_call: TRBD2; v_call: TRBV30; cdr3_aa: CAWSGTSGGAVWNEQFF; cdr3_nt: TGTGCCTGGAGCGGGACTAGCGGGGGGGCCGTATGGAATGAGCAGTTCTTC
j_call: TRBJ2-7; clone_size: .; d_call: .; v_call: TRBV7-9; cdr3_aa: CASSLTYEQYF; cdr3_nt: TGTGCCAGCAGCCTAACCTACGAGCAGTACTTC
j_call: TRBJ2-5; clone_size: .; d_call: .; v_call: TRBV4-2; cdr3_aa: CASSPSKGWETQYF; cdr3_nt: TGTGCCAGCAGCCCCTCAAAGGGGTGGGAGACCCAGTACTTC
j_call: TRBJ2-1; clone_size: .; d_call: .; v_call: TRBV9; cdr3_aa: CASSLSGSYNEQFF; cdr3_nt: TGTGCCAGCAGTCTCTCCGGCTCCTACAATGAGCAGTTCTTC
j_call: TRBJ2-1; clone_size: .; d_call: TRBD1; v_call: TRBV9; cdr3_aa: CASSTKGQGGHEQFF; cdr3_nt: TGTGCCAGCAGCACAAAGGGACAGGGAGGGCATGAGCAGTTCTTC